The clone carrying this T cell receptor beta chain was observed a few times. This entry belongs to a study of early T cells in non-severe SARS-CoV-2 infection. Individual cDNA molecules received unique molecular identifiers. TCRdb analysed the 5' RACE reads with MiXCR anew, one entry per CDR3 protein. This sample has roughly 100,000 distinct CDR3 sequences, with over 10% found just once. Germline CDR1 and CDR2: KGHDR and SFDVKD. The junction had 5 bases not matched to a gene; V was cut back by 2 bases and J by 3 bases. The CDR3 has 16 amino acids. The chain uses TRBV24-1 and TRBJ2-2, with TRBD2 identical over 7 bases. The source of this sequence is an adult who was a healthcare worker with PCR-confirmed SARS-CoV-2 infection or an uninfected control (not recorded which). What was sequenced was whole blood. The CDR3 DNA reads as TGTGCCACCAGTGATTCTCAAAGCGGGGACACCGGGGAGCTGTTTTTT. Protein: CATSDSQSGDTGELFF.